This T cell receptor (beta chain) was recovered during a study of CD4+ T cells in melanoma. Overall study results and limits: CD8+ T cell, macrophage and B cell function reportedly correlated with neoantigen-specific CD4+ T cells.

With regard to this clone: The antigen is undetermined.

Measured with immunoSEQ multiplex PCR; TCRdb has only the in-frame clones, and not every one. This sample yields 9,500 or so clones, of which 75% to 80% are seen a single time; around 21% belongs to the top ten. Germline loops: CDR1 SGHDT, CDR2 YYEEEE. V trimming: 0 bases; J trimming: 4 bases; junction bases outside the gene matches: 7. The CDR3 totals 16 residues. The J gene is TRBJ2-5, the V gene TRBV5-6; TRBD2 matches at 9 bases. The sequence was collected from a human donor with melanoma. The specimen sequenced was cells from a culture (not recorded whether cultured in vitro). The CDR3 protein is CASSLVGGGAGETQYF. The CDR3 nucleotides are TGTGCCAGCAGCTTGGTCGGCGGGGGGGCGGGAGAGACCCAGTACTTC.